Listed below are T cell receptor beta chains from one sample, sequenced in a study of beta chain features in type 1 diabetes. Generated by immunoSEQ multiplex PCR, the TCRdb table keeps only in-frame clones and is missing some. Of 400,000 or so clones listed, around 12% are singletons. The sequenced material came from naive CD4+ T cells from blood. The receptors come from a woman aged 18-30 years with type 1 diabetes. CDR3s include the opening cysteine and the closing phenylalanine or tryptophan. D genes are given only for firm matches. Clone size appears in some rows only: once, few, many, or a class for an expanded clone.

j_call v_call d_call clone_size cdr3_nt cdr3_aa
TRBJ2-7 TRBV30 - few TGTGCCTGGAGTGTAAAGGGGTCGGGGCAGTACTTC CAWSVKGSGQYF
TRBJ2-1 TRBV4-1 TRBD1 few TGCGCCAGCAGCCAAGGAACAAGGGTGGGGACAGGGGGTAGGGTTTCCTACAATGAGCAGTTCTTC CASSQGTRVGTGGRVSYNEQFF
TRBJ2-1 TRBV19 TRBD1 - TGTGCCAGTAGTATGACCGGGACAGGGTCCAATGAGCAGTTCTTC CASSMTGTGSNEQFF
TRBJ1-1 TRBV29-1 - few TGCAGCGTTGGACAGACAGCTATGAACACTGAAGCTTTCTTT CSVGQTAMNTEAFF
TRBJ2-2 TRBV10-3 - - TGTGCCGCCGGTGGCAGGGTCACCGGGGAGCTGTTTTTT CAAGGRVTGELFF
TRBJ2-1 TRBV9 - - TGTGCCAGCAGCGTGGCTAGGGGTAATGAGCAGTTCTTC CASSVARGNEQFF
TRBJ1-1 TRBV5-1 TRBD1 - TGCGCCAGCAGCCGGGGACAGGGAGGCACTGAAGCTTTCTTT CASSRGQGGTEAFF
TRBJ2-1 TRBV4-1 TRBD2 - TGCGCCAGCAGACTAGCGGGAGACAATGAGCAGTTCTTC CASRLAGDNEQFF
TRBJ2-3 TRBV10-3 - few TGTGCCATCAGTGAGTCGCAGAATACGCAGTATTTT CAISESQNTQYF
TRBJ2-5 TRBV5-6 - few TGTGCCAGCAGCTCGACGACAGAGGAGACCCAGTACTTC CASSSTTEETQYF
TRBJ2-5 TRBV11-2 TRBD1 - TGTGCCAGCAGCCGGACAGGTCCATTCCAAGAGACCCAGTACTTC CASSRTGPFQETQYF
TRBJ1-2 TRBV4-3 - few TGCGCCAGCAGCCAAGTTCCAGGGGCTTACACCTTC CASSQVPGAYTF
TRBJ2-3 TRBV10-3 TRBD1 - TGTGCCATTCGACAGGGAAGCACAGATACGCAGTATTTT CAIRQGSTDTQYF
TRBJ1-1 TRBV18 - - TGTGCCAGCTCACCACAGAGTGGAGGGGACACTGAAGCTTTCTTT CASSPQSGGDTEAFF
TRBJ2-5 TRBV6-6 - - TGTGCCAGCAGTTCGAGGGAGACCCAGTACTTC CASSSRETQYF
TRBJ1-4 TRBV30 - few TGTGCCTGGACCGGGACTGGCTCAACTAATGAAAAACTGTTTTTT CAWTGTGSTNEKLFF
TRBJ2-7 TRBV18 TRBD2 few TGTGCCAGCTCAACCACTAGCGGGAGTTCCTACGAGCAGTACTTC CASSTTSGSSYEQYF
TRBJ2-5 TRBV7-2 - - TGTGCCAGCAGCTTCCAGCGAGCGAGCCAAGAGACCCAGTACTTC CASSFQRASQETQYF
TRBJ2-3 TRBV30 TRBD1 - TGTGCCTGGAGCTTAGGTAGGGGGCCTTCTAGCACAGATACGCAGTATTTT CAWSLGRGPSSTDTQYF
TRBJ1-2 TRBV29-1 TRBD1 - TGCAGCACACTCAGTGGACAGGCCAACTATGGCTACACCTTC CSTLSGQANYGYTF
TRBJ2-3 TRBV5-1 - - TGCGCCAGCAGGGTCCGAGCGGGCACTATCACAGATACGCAGTATTTT CASRVRAGTITDTQYF
TRBJ2-7 TRBV25-1 TRBD2 - TGTGCCAGCAGTCAGCGGGAAATTGCCGAGCAGTACTTC CASSQREIAEQYF
TRBJ1-2 TRBV5-4 - few TGTGCCAGCAGCCAGGACAGATCTCGAGGCTACACCTTC CASSQDRSRGYTF
TRBJ1-1 TRBV2 - few TGTGCCAGCAGGGGGACTACCTTTGAAGCTTTCTTT CASRGTTFEAFF
TRBJ2-7 TRBV18 TRBD1 few TGTGCCAGCTCACTTAACCGGGACAGCCCCTACGAGCAGTACTTC CASSLNRDSPYEQYF
TRBJ1-3 TRBV15 - - TGTGCCACCAGCAGAGATCTACCGGGAAACACCATATATTTT CATSRDLPGNTIYF
TRBJ2-1 TRBV18 - - TGTGCCAGCTCATCGCCCGGGAGCCTCTACAATGAGCAGTTCTTC CASSSPGSLYNEQFF
TRBJ1-2 TRBV30 - - TGTGCCTGGAGTGTACAGTTATATGGCTACACCTTC CAWSVQLYGYTF
TRBJ2-1 TRBV9 - few TGTGCCAGCAGCGCTCCGGCGGTACACAATGAGCAGTTCTTC CASSAPAVHNEQFF
TRBJ2-7 TRBV29-1 - - TGCAGCGTTCTGACAGGTGCCCCCTACGAGCAGTACTTC CSVLTGAPYEQYF
TRBJ2-5 TRBV6-5 - - TGTGCCAGCCGTGCTAGCGCAAAGCCAGAGACCCAGTACTTC CASRASAKPETQYF
TRBJ1-2 TRBV7-9 - few TGTGCCAGCAGCTTAGGCCCCGAGGGCTATGGCTACACCTTC CASSLGPEGYGYTF
TRBJ2-7 TRBV21-1 - - TGTGCCACTAATTCAGGGAGGGATCCTCTGTACGAGCAGTACTTC CATNSGRDPLYEQYF
TRBJ2-1 TRBV2 TRBD1 - TGTGCCAGCAGTTTGGGACAGCTTAATGAGCAGTTCTTC CASSLGQLNEQFF
TRBJ2-2 TRBV4-3 TRBD2 few TGCGCCAGCAGCCAAGATCTGGGGGGGACCACCGGGGAGCTGTTTTTT CASSQDLGGTTGELFF
TRBJ2-5 TRBV11-2 - - TGTGCCAGCAGAAAACTAGTTAAAGGCGGTCCCCAGTACTTC CASRKLVKGGPQYF
TRBJ1-1 TRBV5-1 - few TGCGCCAGCAGCCTTCGGCCTAGCCGGGTGAACACTGAAGCTTTCTTT CASSLRPSRVNTEAFF
TRBJ2-7 TRBV9 TRBD2 few TGTGCCAGCAGACCACTAGCGGGAGGGCCCTACGAGCAGTACTTC CASRPLAGGPYEQYF
TRBJ2-1 TRBV7-6 - few TGTGCCAGCAGCGGCAGGGTCGGCAATGAGCAGTTCTTC CASSGRVGNEQFF
TRBJ1-5 TRBV30 - - TGTGCCTGGGGACCGGGGGACGGGGGCAATCAGCCCCAGCATTTT CAWGPGDGGNQPQHF
TRBJ2-1 TRBV5-1 TRBD2 few TGCGCCAGCACCTCTTGGCGGGGGGGCGATGAGCAGTTCTTC CASTSWRGGDEQFF
TRBJ2-1 TRBV2 TRBD2 few TGTGCCAGCCGGGAGGGCAATGAGCAGTTCTTC CASREGNEQFF
TRBJ2-3 TRBV7-9 TRBD2 few TGTGCCAGCAGCTTGGGGACTAGCGGGATTACGCAGTATTTT CASSLGTSGITQYF
TRBJ2-1 TRBV7-3 TRBD2 - TGTGCCAGCAGCTTTGCTAGCGGGAGCCCGGGGGGAAATGAGCAGTTCTTC CASSFASGSPGGNEQFF
TRBJ2-5 TRBV9 - - TGTGCCAGCAGCGTAACAGGGACGGAGACCCAGTACTTC CASSVTGTETQYF
TRBJ1-2 TRBV5-6 - few TGTGCCAGCAGCTTGGTGTCCGAGATCTATGGCTACACCTTC CASSLVSEIYGYTF
TRBJ1-1 TRBV29-1 - - TGCAGGGTCGAAAGGGCGGGCACTGAAGCTTTCTTT CRVERAGTEAFF
TRBJ2-3 TRBV7-2 TRBD2 few TGTGCCAGCAGCTTACAGGGCGGGGGGACCACAGATACGCAGTATTTT CASSLQGGGTTDTQYF
TRBJ2-6 TRBV5-6 - - TGTGCCAGCAGCCTCTACTCTGGGGCCAACGTCCTGACTTTC CASSLYSGANVLTF
TRBJ2-7 TRBV5-1 TRBD1 - TGCGCCAGCAGCTTAGACAGGGGAAACTACGAGCAGTACTTC CASSLDRGNYEQYF
TRBJ2-5 TRBV5-4 TRBD2 - TGTGCCAGCAGCTCCCCACTAGCGGGAGTGAGGGGCCAAGAGACCCAGTACTTC CASSSPLAGVRGQETQYF
TRBJ2-4 TRBV7-9 TRBD2 - TGTGCCAGCAGCTTCAGGACGGGGGGGCTTGAGAACATTCAGTACTTC CASSFRTGGLENIQYF